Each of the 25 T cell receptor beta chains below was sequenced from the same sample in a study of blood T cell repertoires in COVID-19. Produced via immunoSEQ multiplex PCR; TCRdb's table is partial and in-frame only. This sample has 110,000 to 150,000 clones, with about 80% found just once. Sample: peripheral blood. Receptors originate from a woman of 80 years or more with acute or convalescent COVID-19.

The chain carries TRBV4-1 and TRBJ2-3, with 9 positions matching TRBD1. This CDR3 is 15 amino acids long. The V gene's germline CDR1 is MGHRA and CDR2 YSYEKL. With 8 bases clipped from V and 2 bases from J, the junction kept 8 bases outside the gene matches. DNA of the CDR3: TGCGCCAGCCACGAGACAGGGGGTTTCACAGATACGCAGTATTTT. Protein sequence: CASHETGGFTDTQYF.

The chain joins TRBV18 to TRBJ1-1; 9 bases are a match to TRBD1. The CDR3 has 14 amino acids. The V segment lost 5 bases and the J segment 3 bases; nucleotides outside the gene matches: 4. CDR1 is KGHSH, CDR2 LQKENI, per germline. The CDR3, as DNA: TGTGCCAGCTCAAAACGGGACAGGGACACTGAAGCTTTCTTT. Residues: CASSKRDRDTEAFF. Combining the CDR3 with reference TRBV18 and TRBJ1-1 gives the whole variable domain NAGVMQNPRHLVRRRGQEARLRCSPMKGHSHVYWYRQLPEEGLKFMVYLQKENIIDESGMPKERFSAEFPKEGPSILRIQQVVRGDSAAYFCASSKRDRDTEAFFGQGTRLTVV.

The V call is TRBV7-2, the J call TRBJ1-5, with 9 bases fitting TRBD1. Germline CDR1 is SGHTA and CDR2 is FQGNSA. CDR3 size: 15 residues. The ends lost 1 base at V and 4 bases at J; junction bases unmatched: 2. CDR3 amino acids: CASSLEGTGNQPQHF. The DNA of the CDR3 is TGTGCCAGCAGCTTAGAGGGGACAGGGAATCAGCCCCAGCATTTT. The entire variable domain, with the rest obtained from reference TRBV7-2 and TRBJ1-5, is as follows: GAGVSQSPSNKVTEKGKDVELRCDPISGHTALYWYRQSLGQGLEFLIYFQGNSAPDKSGLPSDRFSAERTGGSVSTLTIQRTQQEDSAVYLCASSLEGTGNQPQHFGDGTRLSIL.

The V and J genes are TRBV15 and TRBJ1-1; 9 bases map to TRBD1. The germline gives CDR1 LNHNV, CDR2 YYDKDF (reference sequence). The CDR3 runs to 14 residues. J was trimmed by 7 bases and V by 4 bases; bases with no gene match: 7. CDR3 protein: CATSIIRQGVEAFF. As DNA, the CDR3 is TGTGCCACCAGCATCATAAGACAGGGGGTTGAAGCTTTCTTT.

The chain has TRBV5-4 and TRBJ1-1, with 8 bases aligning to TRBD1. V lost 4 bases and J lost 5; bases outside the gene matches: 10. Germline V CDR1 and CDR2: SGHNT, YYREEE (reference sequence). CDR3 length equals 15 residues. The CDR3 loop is CASSQNRGKRTEAFF. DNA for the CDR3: TGTGCCAGCAGCCAAAACAGGGGGAAGAGGACTGAAGCTTTCTTT.

In nucleotides, the CDR3 is TGTGCCAGTAGGAAATTCGAGCAAGAGACCCAGTACTTC. This codes for CASRKFEQETQYF. This chain connects TRBV19 to TRBJ2-5; D is unclear. V shed 6 bases and J shed 2 bases, with 10 bases lying between them. This CDR3 spans 13 amino acids. CDR1 and CDR2 (germline): LNHDA, SQIVND (reference sequence). The variable domain in full, with the rest retrieved from reference TRBV19 and TRBJ2-5, is DGGITQSPKYLFRKEGQNVTLSCEQNLNHDAMYWYRQDPGQGLRLIYYSQIVNDFQKGDIAEGYSVSREKKESFPLTVTSAQKNPTAFYLCASRKFEQETQYFGPGTRLLVL.

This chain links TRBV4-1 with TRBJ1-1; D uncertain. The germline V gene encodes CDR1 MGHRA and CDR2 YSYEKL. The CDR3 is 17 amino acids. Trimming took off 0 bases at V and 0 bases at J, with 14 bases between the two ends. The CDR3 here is CASSQDRRAIVNTEAFF. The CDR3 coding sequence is TGCGCCAGCAGCCAAGATAGGCGGGCGATCGTGAACACTGAAGCTTTCTTT.

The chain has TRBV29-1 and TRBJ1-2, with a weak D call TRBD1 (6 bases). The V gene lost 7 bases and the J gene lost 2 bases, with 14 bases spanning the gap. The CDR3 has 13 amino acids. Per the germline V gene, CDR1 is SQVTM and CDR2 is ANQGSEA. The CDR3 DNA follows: TGCAGCGATAGAACAGGGTACAACTATGGCTACACCTTC. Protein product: CSDRTGYNYGYTF.

As DNA, the CDR3 is TGTGCCAGCCGTTCGGGTGGGGGCGCTTACACTGAAGCTTTCTTT. It specifies CASRSGGGAYTEAFF. This chain connects TRBV27 to TRBJ1-1; maybe TRBD1 (6 bases). The CDR3 is 15 residues long. Trimming cost V 8 bases and J 3 bases, with 19 bases left between them. Germline CDR1 reads MNHEY; CDR2 reads SMNVEV (reference sequence).

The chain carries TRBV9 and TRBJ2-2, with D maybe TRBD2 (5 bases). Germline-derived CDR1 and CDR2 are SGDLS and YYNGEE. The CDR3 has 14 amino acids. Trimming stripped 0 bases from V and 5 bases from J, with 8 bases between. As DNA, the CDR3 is TGTGCCAGCAGCGTAGGTAGGGAGACCGGGGAGCTGTTTTTT. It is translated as CASSVGRETGELFF.

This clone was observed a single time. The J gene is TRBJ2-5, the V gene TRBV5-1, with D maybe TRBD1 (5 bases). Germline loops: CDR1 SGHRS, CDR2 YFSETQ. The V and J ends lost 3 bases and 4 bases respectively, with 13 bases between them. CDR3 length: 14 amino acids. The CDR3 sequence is CASSSPVGLETQYF. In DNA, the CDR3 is TGCGCCAGCAGCTCGCCAGTGGGGCTAGAGACCCAGTACTTC.

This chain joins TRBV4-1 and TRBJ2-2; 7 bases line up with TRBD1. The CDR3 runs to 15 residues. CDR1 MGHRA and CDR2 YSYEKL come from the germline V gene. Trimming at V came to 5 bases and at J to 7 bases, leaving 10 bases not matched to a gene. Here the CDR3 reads CASSTQTGLGGELFF. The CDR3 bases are TGCGCCAGCAGCACCCAGACAGGGTTAGGCGGGGAGCTGTTTTTT.

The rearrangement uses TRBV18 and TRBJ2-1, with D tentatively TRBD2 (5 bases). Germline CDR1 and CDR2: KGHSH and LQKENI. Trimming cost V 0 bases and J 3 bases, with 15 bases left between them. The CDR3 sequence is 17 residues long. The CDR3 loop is CASSPPAMNRGYNEQFF. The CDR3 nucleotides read TGTGCCAGCTCACCACCGGCGATGAATCGGGGCTACAATGAGCAGTTCTTC.

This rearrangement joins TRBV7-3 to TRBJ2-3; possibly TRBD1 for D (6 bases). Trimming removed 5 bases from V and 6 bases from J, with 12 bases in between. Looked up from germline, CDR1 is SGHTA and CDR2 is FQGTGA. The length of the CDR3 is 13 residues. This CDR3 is CASSAQGRDTQYF. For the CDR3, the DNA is TGTGCCAGCAGCGCTCAGGGGCGGGATACGCAGTATTTT.

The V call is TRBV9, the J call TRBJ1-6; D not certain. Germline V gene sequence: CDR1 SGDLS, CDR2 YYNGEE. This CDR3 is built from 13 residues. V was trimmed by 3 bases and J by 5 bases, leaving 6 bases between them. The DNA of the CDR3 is TGTGCCAGCAGCGGAGAGCATAATTCACCCCTCCACTTT. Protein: CASSGEHNSPLHF.

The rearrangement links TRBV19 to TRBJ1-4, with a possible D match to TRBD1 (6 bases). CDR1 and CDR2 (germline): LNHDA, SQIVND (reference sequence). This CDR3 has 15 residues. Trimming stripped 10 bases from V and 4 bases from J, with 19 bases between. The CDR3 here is CATRIQGSNNEKLFF. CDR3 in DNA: TGTGCCACTCGAATACAGGGCAGTAATAATGAAAAACTGTTTTTT.

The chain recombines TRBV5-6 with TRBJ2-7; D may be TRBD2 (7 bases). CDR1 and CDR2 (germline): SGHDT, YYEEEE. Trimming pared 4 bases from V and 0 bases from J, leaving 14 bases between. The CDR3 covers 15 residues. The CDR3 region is CASSHRGAGSYEQYF. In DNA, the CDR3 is TGTGCCAGCAGCCATCGGGGGGCTGGCTCCTACGAGCAGTACTTC.

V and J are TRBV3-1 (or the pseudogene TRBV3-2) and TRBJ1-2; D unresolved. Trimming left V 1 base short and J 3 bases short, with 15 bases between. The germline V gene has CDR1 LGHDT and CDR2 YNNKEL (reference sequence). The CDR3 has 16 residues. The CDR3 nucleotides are TGTGCCAGCAGCCAAGTAGGGAGGCGATCCCACTATGGCTACACCTTC. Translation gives CASSQVGRRSHYGYTF.

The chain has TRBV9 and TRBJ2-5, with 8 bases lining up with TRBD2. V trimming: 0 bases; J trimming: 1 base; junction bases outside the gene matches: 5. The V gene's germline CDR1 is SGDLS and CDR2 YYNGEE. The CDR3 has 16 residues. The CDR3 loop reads CASSVGPAGVQETQYF. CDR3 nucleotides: TGTGCCAGCAGCGTAGGCCCAGCGGGGGTCCAAGAGACCCAGTACTTC. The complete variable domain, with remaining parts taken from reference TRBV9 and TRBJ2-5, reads DSGVTQTPKHLITATGQRVTLRCSPRSGDLSVYWYQQSLDQGLQFLIQYYNGEERAKGNILERFSAQQFPDLHSELNLSSLELGDSALYFCASSVGPAGVQETQYFGPGTRLLVL.

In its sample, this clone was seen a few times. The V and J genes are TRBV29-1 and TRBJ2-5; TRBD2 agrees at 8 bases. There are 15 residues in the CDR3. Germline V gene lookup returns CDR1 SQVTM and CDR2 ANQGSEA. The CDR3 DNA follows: TGCACCGGGGGTGAAGGCGGGGGGTTCCAAGAGACCCAGTACTTC. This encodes CTGGEGGGFQETQYF.

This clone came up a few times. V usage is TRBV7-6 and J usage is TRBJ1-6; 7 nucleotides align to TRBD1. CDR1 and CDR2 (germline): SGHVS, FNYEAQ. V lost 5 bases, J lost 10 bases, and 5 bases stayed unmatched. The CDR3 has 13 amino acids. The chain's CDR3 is CASSRWGQSPLHF. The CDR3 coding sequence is TGTGCCAGCAGCCGATGGGGACAGTCACCCCTCCACTTT.

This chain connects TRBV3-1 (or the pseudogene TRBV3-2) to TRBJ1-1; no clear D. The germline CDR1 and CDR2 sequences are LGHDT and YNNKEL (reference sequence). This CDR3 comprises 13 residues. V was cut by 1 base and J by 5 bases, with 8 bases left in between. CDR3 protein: CASSQGAGTEAFF. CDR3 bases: TGTGCCAGCAGCCAAGGGGCGGGGACTGAAGCTTTCTTT.

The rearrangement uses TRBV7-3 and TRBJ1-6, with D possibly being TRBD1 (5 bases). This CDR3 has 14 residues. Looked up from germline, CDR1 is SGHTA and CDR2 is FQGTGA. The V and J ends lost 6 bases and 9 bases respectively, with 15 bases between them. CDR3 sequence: CASSLTGIGSPLHF. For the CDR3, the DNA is TGTGCCAGCAGTCTAACAGGAATCGGTTCACCCCTCCACTTT.

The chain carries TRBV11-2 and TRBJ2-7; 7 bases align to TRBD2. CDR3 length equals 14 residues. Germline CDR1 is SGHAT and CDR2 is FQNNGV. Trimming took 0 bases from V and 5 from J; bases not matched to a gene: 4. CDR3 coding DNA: TGTGCCAGCAGCTTAGATCGACTAGCTCACGAGCAGTACTTC. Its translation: CASSLDRLAHEQYF.

The CDR3, as DNA: TGTGCCAGTAGTAACAGGGATCTGGTGAACACTGAAGCTTTCTTT. Protein product: CASSNRDLVNTEAFF. V usage is TRBV19 and J usage is TRBJ1-1; D might be TRBD1 (6 bases). The CDR3 length is 15 residues. V gave up 4 bases and J gave up 0 bases, with 12 bases separating them. Per germline, CDR1 LNHDA and CDR2 SQIVND (reference sequence).